The T cell receptor beta chain described here comes from a study of long-term antiretroviral therapy in people with HIV. People in the study who had HIV all got their treatment in the United States. Study outcomes and limitations: Increased diversity was seen after ART, yet it remained lower than in transplant donor controls.

A remark on this clone: Its antigen is still unknown.

An immunoSEQ assay, version v3.0, was performed at survey level. Some clones are missing from TCRdb's copy, which holds only in-frame ones; the method was immunoSEQ multiplex PCR. The sample holds roughly 18,000 clones, about nine tenths seen once. V dropped 8 bases and J dropped 7; count of bases not matched to a gene: 11. Germline lookup yields CDR1 MNHEY and CDR2 SMNVEV (reference sequence). This CDR3 comprises 15 residues. The sequencing used unsorted PBMCs, collected 3 years after starting antiretroviral therapy. The rearrangement joins TRBV27 to TRBJ1-2; TRBD1 aligns across 12 bases. The source is a man between 45 and 60 years old with HIV. CDR3 region: CASGSPGQGAGGYTF. The CDR3 DNA sequence: TGTGCCAGCGGGAGCCCGGGACAGGGGGCGGGTGGCTACACCTTC.